This is a list of T cell receptor beta chains from one sample in a study of beta chain features in type 1 diabetes. Repertoires were generated with immunoSEQ multiplex PCR, while TCRdb's copy carries only in-frame clones and drops some. The sample holds 450,000 to 550,000 clones; about 29% are singletons and the top ten take 0.05% to 0.065%. Specimen: naive CD4+ T cells from blood. These receptors were taken from a man between 18 and 35 years old in good health. Both conserved end residues are part of each CDR3. Fields, in order: D gene, clone size, J gene, V gene, CDR3 protein, CDR3 DNA. The D gene is left open where the match is weak. Expanded clones are given a class, and other clones once, few, many or no size at all.

d_call: .
clone_size: few
j_call: TRBJ2-1
v_call: TRBV7-2
cdr3_aa: CASSSAGLGYNEQFF
cdr3_nt: TGTGCCAGCAGTTCTGCGGGGCTGGGGTACAATGAGCAGTTCTTC

d_call: .
clone_size: .
j_call: TRBJ2-7
v_call: TRBV7-9
cdr3_aa: CASSLETAEQYF
cdr3_nt: TGTGCCAGCAGCTTAGAAACAGCCGAGCAGTACTTC

d_call: .
clone_size: .
j_call: TRBJ2-7
v_call: TRBV9
cdr3_aa: CASSVEAGQSYEQYF
cdr3_nt: TGTGCCAGCAGCGTAGAGGCAGGGCAGTCCTACGAGCAGTACTTC

d_call: TRBD1
clone_size: .
j_call: TRBJ1-4
v_call: TRBV15
cdr3_aa: CATSRDPGQVNEKLFF
cdr3_nt: TGTGCCACCAGCAGAGACCCAGGACAGGTGAATGAAAAACTGTTTTTT

d_call: .
clone_size: .
j_call: TRBJ2-7
v_call: TRBV5-1
cdr3_aa: CASSGRPTDYEQYF
cdr3_nt: TGCGCCAGCAGCGGGAGACCCACAGACTACGAGCAGTACTTC

d_call: .
clone_size: few
j_call: TRBJ2-7
v_call: TRBV28
cdr3_aa: CASGPAGSTYEQYF
cdr3_nt: TGTGCCAGCGGCCCTGCGGGATCTACCTACGAGCAGTACTTC

d_call: TRBD1
clone_size: few
j_call: TRBJ1-2
v_call: TRBV25-1
cdr3_aa: CASSELTGTYGYTF
cdr3_nt: TGTGCCAGCAGTGAGTTGACAGGGACCTATGGCTACACCTTC

d_call: .
clone_size: .
j_call: TRBJ1-2
v_call: TRBV5-1
cdr3_aa: CASSLQEGNGYTF
cdr3_nt: TGCGCCAGCAGCTTGCAGGAAGGGAATGGCTACACCTTC

d_call: .
clone_size: few
j_call: TRBJ2-3
v_call: TRBV21-1
cdr3_aa: CASSRRAGGPGTDTQYF
cdr3_nt: TGTGCCAGCAGCAGACGAGCGGGAGGGCCGGGCACAGATACGCAGTATTTT

d_call: TRBD2
clone_size: .
j_call: TRBJ2-3
v_call: TRBV9
cdr3_aa: CASSVAFAGGADTQYF
cdr3_nt: TGTGCCAGCAGCGTAGCTTTTGCGGGAGGGGCAGATACGCAGTATTTT

d_call: TRBD2
clone_size: few
j_call: TRBJ2-5
v_call: TRBV10-3
cdr3_aa: CAISERGLAGGQETQYF
cdr3_nt: TGTGCCATCAGTGAGCGAGGACTAGCGGGAGGCCAGGAGACCCAGTACTTC

d_call: TRBD2
clone_size: .
j_call: TRBJ2-3
v_call: TRBV29-1
cdr3_aa: CSVETKREGSTDTQYF
cdr3_nt: TGCAGCGTTGAAACAAAGCGGGAGGGTAGCACAGATACGCAGTATTTT

d_call: .
clone_size: .
j_call: TRBJ2-6
v_call: TRBV6-1
cdr3_aa: CASSLSGANVLTF
cdr3_nt: TGTGCCAGCAGTCTTTCTGGGGCCAACGTCCTGACTTTC

d_call: .
clone_size: .
j_call: TRBJ2-3
v_call: TRBV5-6
cdr3_aa: CASSPFTDTDTQYF
cdr3_nt: TGTGCCAGCAGCCCCTTTACCGACACAGATACGCAGTATTTT

d_call: .
clone_size: few
j_call: TRBJ1-2
v_call: TRBV30
cdr3_aa: CAWTLSGPLGYTF
cdr3_nt: TGTGCCTGGACCCTCTCTGGGCCCCTTGGCTACACCTTC

d_call: .
clone_size: .
j_call: TRBJ2-1
v_call: TRBV29-1
cdr3_aa: CSVVAVTNNEQFF
cdr3_nt: TGCAGCGTTGTAGCCGTGACTAACAATGAGCAGTTCTTC

d_call: TRBD1
clone_size: .
j_call: TRBJ2-4
v_call: TRBV5-5
cdr3_aa: CASNSAGTENIQYF
cdr3_nt: TGTGCCAGCAACAGCGCCGGGACAGAAAACATTCAGTACTTC

d_call: TRBD2
clone_size: .
j_call: TRBJ2-1
v_call: TRBV28
cdr3_aa: CASLLGGFSLLAGGPKTAEQFF
cdr3_nt: TGTGCCAGCCTTCTAGGAGGGTTTTCGCTACTAGCGGGAGGGCCTAAGACGGCTGAGCAGTTCTTC

d_call: .
clone_size: .
j_call: TRBJ1-1
v_call: TRBV30
cdr3_aa: CAWSVRVNTEAFF
cdr3_nt: TGTGCCTGGAGTGTACGAGTAAACACTGAAGCTTTCTTT

d_call: .
clone_size: .
j_call: TRBJ1-2
v_call: TRBV7-9
cdr3_aa: CASSLVPNYGYTF
cdr3_nt: TGTGCCAGCAGCTTAGTCCCAAACTATGGCTACACCTTC

d_call: .
clone_size: few
j_call: TRBJ1-5
v_call: TRBV30
cdr3_aa: CAWSLRGSGWQPQHF
cdr3_nt: TGTGCCTGGAGTCTTAGAGGGAGCGGGTGGCAGCCCCAGCATTTT

d_call: .
clone_size: .
j_call: TRBJ2-1
v_call: TRBV29-1
cdr3_aa: CSVDAGNEQFF
cdr3_nt: TGCAGCGTTGATGCGGGGAATGAGCAGTTCTTC

d_call: .
clone_size: .
j_call: TRBJ2-5
v_call: TRBV30
cdr3_aa: CAWSSAGRYQETQYF
cdr3_nt: TGTGCCTGGAGTTCGGCAGGGCGGTACCAAGAGACCCAGTACTTC

d_call: .
clone_size: .
j_call: TRBJ1-2
v_call: TRBV5-4
cdr3_aa: CASSLDTSQLYGYTF
cdr3_nt: TGTGCCAGCAGCTTGGATACCAGCCAACTATATGGCTACACCTTC

d_call: .
clone_size: few
j_call: TRBJ2-2
v_call: TRBV7-9
cdr3_aa: CASSSTGELFF
cdr3_nt: TGTGCCAGCAGTTCGACCGGGGAGCTGTTTTTT

d_call: TRBD1
clone_size: .
j_call: TRBJ2-3
v_call: TRBV29-1
cdr3_aa: CSVVIDRGPDTQYF
cdr3_nt: TGCAGCGTTGTCATAGACAGGGGCCCAGATACGCAGTATTTT

d_call: .
clone_size: .
j_call: TRBJ2-7
v_call: TRBV11-2
cdr3_aa: CASSLQAGATYEQYF
cdr3_nt: TGTGCCAGCAGCCTCCAGGCAGGGGCGACCTACGAGCAGTACTTC

d_call: .
clone_size: once
j_call: TRBJ2-3
v_call: TRBV30
cdr3_aa: CAWRKAGGTDTQYF
cdr3_nt: TGTGCCTGGAGAAAAGCGGGTGGCACAGATACGCAGTATTTT

d_call: .
clone_size: .
j_call: TRBJ1-1
v_call: TRBV30
cdr3_aa: CAWRKSLYTEAFF
cdr3_nt: TGTGCCTGGAGGAAGAGTCTATACACTGAAGCTTTCTTT

d_call: .
clone_size: few
j_call: TRBJ2-1
v_call: TRBV7-9
cdr3_aa: CASSPPPGQGYNEQFF
cdr3_nt: TGTGCCAGCAGCCCACCACCGGGACAAGGATACAATGAGCAGTTCTTC

d_call: .
clone_size: few
j_call: TRBJ1-5
v_call: TRBV2
cdr3_aa: CASSEVGAVSNQPQHF
cdr3_nt: TGTGCCAGCAGTGAAGTGGGGGCGGTGAGCAATCAGCCCCAGCATTTT

d_call: TRBD1
clone_size: .
j_call: TRBJ2-7
v_call: TRBV9
cdr3_aa: CASSEGTGKWSYEQYF
cdr3_nt: TGTGCCAGCAGCGAGGGGACAGGGAAGTGGTCCTACGAGCAGTACTTC

d_call: .
clone_size: few
j_call: TRBJ2-7
v_call: TRBV16
cdr3_aa: CASSQRGIHEQYF
cdr3_nt: TGTGCCAGCAGCCAACGTGGAATCCACGAGCAGTACTTC

d_call: .
clone_size: .
j_call: TRBJ2-7
v_call: TRBV4-1
cdr3_aa: CASSPVEGNYYEQYF
cdr3_nt: TGCGCCAGCAGCCCGGTGGAGGGGAACTATTACGAGCAGTACTTC

d_call: TRBD2
clone_size: few
j_call: TRBJ2-1
v_call: TRBV5-1
cdr3_aa: CASSLAGEIYNEQFF
cdr3_nt: TGCGCCAGCAGCCTAGCGGGGGAGATCTACAATGAGCAGTTCTTC

d_call: TRBD2
clone_size: .
j_call: TRBJ2-7
v_call: TRBV5-4
cdr3_aa: CASKVGGTTYEQYF
cdr3_nt: TGTGCCAGTAAGGTAGGAGGGACTACCTACGAGCAGTACTTC

d_call: .
clone_size: .
j_call: TRBJ2-5
v_call: TRBV15
cdr3_aa: CATSRDLAGGETQYF
cdr3_nt: TGTGCCACCAGCAGAGATCTGGCAGGGGGGGAGACCCAGTACTTC

d_call: .
clone_size: .
j_call: TRBJ1-1
v_call: TRBV29-1
cdr3_aa: CSVRGGRLSNTEAFF
cdr3_nt: TGCAGCGTTAGAGGGGGGCGTTTGAGTAACACTGAAGCTTTCTTT

d_call: .
clone_size: once
j_call: TRBJ2-7
v_call: TRBV5-6
cdr3_aa: CASSEGRMSYEQYF
cdr3_nt: TGTGCCAGCAGCGAAGGACGGATGAGCTACGAGCAGTACTTC

d_call: .
clone_size: few
j_call: TRBJ1-1
v_call: TRBV30
cdr3_aa: CAWSPRDTTEAFF
cdr3_nt: TGTGCCTGGAGTCCCCGGGACACCACTGAAGCTTTCTTT

d_call: .
clone_size: .
j_call: TRBJ2-1
v_call: TRBV19
cdr3_aa: CASSGPVKGEQFF
cdr3_nt: TGTGCCAGTTCCGGGCCAGTCAAGGGTGAGCAGTTCTTC

d_call: TRBD2
clone_size: .
j_call: TRBJ2-2
v_call: TRBV5-4
cdr3_aa: CASSLALTSGRPGELFF
cdr3_nt: TGTGCCAGCAGCTTGGCCCTGACTAGCGGGAGGCCCGGGGAGCTGTTTTTT

d_call: .
clone_size: few
j_call: TRBJ2-1
v_call: TRBV29-1
cdr3_aa: CSAEEYNEQFF
cdr3_nt: TGCAGCGCCGAGGAGTACAATGAGCAGTTCTTC

d_call: TRBD2
clone_size: .
j_call: TRBJ2-7
v_call: TRBV15
cdr3_aa: CATSRGTSGGYEQYF
cdr3_nt: TGTGCCACCAGCCGAGGAACTAGCGGGGGCTACGAGCAGTACTTC

d_call: .
clone_size: .
j_call: TRBJ2-7
v_call: TRBV6-6
cdr3_aa: CASRPTGKFTYEQYF
cdr3_nt: TGTGCCAGCAGACCCACAGGCAAGTTTACCTACGAGCAGTACTTC

d_call: .
clone_size: .
j_call: TRBJ2-1
v_call: TRBV9
cdr3_aa: CASSLLSGPAANEQFF
cdr3_nt: TGTGCCAGCAGCCTCCTCTCCGGGCCCGCGGCGAATGAGCAGTTCTTC

d_call: TRBD1
clone_size: .
j_call: TRBJ1-2
v_call: TRBV4-2
cdr3_aa: CASSHGTGTGGNGYTF
cdr3_nt: TGTGCCAGCAGCCATGGTACCGGGACAGGGGGTAATGGCTACACCTTC

d_call: TRBD1
clone_size: .
j_call: TRBJ2-1
v_call: TRBV28
cdr3_aa: CASRLRGGTGNNEQFF
cdr3_nt: TGTGCCAGCAGACTCCGCGGCGGGACAGGAAACAATGAGCAGTTCTTC

d_call: .
clone_size: .
j_call: TRBJ1-2
v_call: TRBV6-1
cdr3_aa: CATTPTEYGYTF
cdr3_nt: TGTGCCACTACACCGACAGAGTATGGCTACACCTTC

d_call: TRBD2
clone_size: .
j_call: TRBJ2-1
v_call: TRBV30
cdr3_aa: CAWSGNWRLAGDNEQFF
cdr3_nt: TGTGCCTGGAGTGGAAACTGGCGACTAGCGGGTGACAATGAGCAGTTCTTC

d_call: .
clone_size: .
j_call: TRBJ2-1
v_call: TRBV4-2
cdr3_aa: CASSQGRGLGNEQFF
cdr3_nt: TGTGCCAGCAGCCAAGGGCGGGGGCTGGGCAATGAGCAGTTCTTC

d_call: .
clone_size: few
j_call: TRBJ2-1
v_call: TRBV29-1
cdr3_aa: CSVLGLASSYNEQFF
cdr3_nt: TGCAGCGTCCTCGGACTGGCGAGCTCCTACAATGAGCAGTTCTTC

d_call: .
clone_size: few
j_call: TRBJ2-7
v_call: TRBV4-2
cdr3_aa: CASSQSPTGSEQYF
cdr3_nt: TGTGCCAGCAGCCAAAGCCCGACGGGGAGTGAGCAGTACTTC

d_call: .
clone_size: few
j_call: TRBJ1-3
v_call: TRBV7-9
cdr3_aa: CASSPYSGNTIYF
cdr3_nt: TGTGCCAGCAGCCCGTACTCTGGAAACACCATATATTTT

d_call: TRBD1
clone_size: .
j_call: TRBJ2-7
v_call: TRBV18
cdr3_aa: CASSRAGTGPYEQYF
cdr3_nt: TGTGCCAGCTCACGTGCCGGGACAGGGCCTTACGAGCAGTACTTC

d_call: TRBD1
clone_size: .
j_call: TRBJ2-7
v_call: TRBV29-1
cdr3_aa: CSVSDRGLREQYF
cdr3_nt: TGCAGCGTATCGGACAGGGGGCTGAGGGAGCAGTACTTC

d_call: .
clone_size: .
j_call: TRBJ2-2
v_call: TRBV10-3
cdr3_aa: CAISSLYTGELFF
cdr3_nt: TGTGCCATCAGTTCTTTGTATACCGGGGAGCTGTTTTTT

d_call: .
clone_size: few
j_call: TRBJ2-5
v_call: TRBV30
cdr3_aa: CARGRQETQYF
cdr3_nt: TGTGCCAGGGGCAGACAAGAGACCCAGTACTTC